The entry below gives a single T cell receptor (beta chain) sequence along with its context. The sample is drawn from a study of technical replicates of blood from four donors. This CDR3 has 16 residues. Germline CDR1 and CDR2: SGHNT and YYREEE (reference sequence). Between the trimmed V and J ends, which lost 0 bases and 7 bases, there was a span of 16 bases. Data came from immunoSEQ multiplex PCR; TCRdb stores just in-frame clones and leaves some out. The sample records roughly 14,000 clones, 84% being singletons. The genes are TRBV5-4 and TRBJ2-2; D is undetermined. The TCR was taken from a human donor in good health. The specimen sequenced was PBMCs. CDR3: CASSLAPTHQGGELFF. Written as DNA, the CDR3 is TGTGCCAGCAGCTTGGCCCCGACTCATCAAGGCGGGGAGCTGTTTTTT.